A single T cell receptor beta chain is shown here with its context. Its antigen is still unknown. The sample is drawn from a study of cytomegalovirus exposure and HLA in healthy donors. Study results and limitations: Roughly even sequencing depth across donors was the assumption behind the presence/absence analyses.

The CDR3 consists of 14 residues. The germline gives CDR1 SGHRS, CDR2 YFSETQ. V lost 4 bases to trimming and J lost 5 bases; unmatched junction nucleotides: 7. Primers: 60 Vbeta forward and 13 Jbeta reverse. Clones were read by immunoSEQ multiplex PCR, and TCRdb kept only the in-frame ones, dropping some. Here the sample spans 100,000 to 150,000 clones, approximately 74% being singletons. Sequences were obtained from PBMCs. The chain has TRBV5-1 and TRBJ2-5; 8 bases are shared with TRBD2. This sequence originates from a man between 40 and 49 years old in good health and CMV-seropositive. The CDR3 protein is CASSLGRAGETQYF. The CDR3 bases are TGCGCCAGCAGCCTCGGGAGGGCAGGGGAGACCCAGTACTTC. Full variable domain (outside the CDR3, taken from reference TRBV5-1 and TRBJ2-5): KAGVTQTPRYLIKTRGQQVTLSCSPISGHRSVSWYQQTPGQGLQFLFEYFSETQRNKGNFPGRFSGRQFSNSRSEMNVSTLELGDSALYLCASSLGRAGETQYFGPGTRLLVL.